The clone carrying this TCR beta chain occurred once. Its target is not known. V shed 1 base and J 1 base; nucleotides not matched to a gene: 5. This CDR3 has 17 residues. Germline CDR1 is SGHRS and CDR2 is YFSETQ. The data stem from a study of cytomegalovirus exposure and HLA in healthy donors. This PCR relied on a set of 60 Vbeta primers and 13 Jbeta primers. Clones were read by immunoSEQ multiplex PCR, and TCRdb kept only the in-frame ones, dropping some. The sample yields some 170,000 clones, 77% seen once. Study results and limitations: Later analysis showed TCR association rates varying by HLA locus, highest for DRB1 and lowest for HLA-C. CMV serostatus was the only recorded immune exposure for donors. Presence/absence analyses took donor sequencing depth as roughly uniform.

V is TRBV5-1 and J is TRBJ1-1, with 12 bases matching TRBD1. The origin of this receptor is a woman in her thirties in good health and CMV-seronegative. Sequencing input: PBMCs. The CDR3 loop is CASSLMGTGGWNTEAFF. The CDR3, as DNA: TGCGCCAGCAGCTTGATGGGGACAGGGGGCTGGAACACTGAAGCTTTCTTT.